One sample yielded the 28 T cell receptor beta chains listed below, sequenced in a study of OX40 agonist ivuxolimab in advanced cancers. Only in-frame clones appear in the TCRdb table, and some are missing; sequencing was by immunoSEQ multiplex PCR. The data show tens of thousands of clones, roughly nine tenths seen once. The material sequenced was CD4+ or CD8+ T cells sorted from blood, taken in a trial of the OX40 agonist ivuxolimab. The receptor source for this set is an adult with an advanced solid tumor such as melanoma, head and neck, liver or kidney cancer.

The chain uses TRBV28 and TRBJ2-3; D is unclear. Germline-derived CDR1 and CDR2 are MDHEN and SYDVKM. Trimming stripped 2 bases from V and 4 bases from J, with 7 bases between. There are 13 residues in the CDR3. The CDR3 coding sequence is TGTGCCAGCAGTTTAGCGACGGCAGATACGCAGTATTTT. Translating gives CASSLATADTQYF. Using reference TRBV28 and TRBJ2-3 for the parts outside the CDR3, the full variable domain is DVKVTQSSRYLVKRTGEKVFLECVQDMDHENMFWYRQDPGLGLRLIYFSYDVKMKEKGDIPEGYSVSREKKERFSLILESASTNQTSMYLCASSLATADTQYFGPGTRLTVL.

This chain joins TRBV7-2 and TRBJ2-7, with a weak D call TRBD2 (6 bases). The CDR3 sequence is 17 residues long. V dropped 5 bases and J dropped 1 base, with 21 bases sitting between them. From germline, CDR1 is SGHTA and CDR2 FQGNSA. CDR3 nucleotides: TGTGCCAGCAGCCCGTTCCGTGCGGGAAACCCATCCTACGAGCAGTACTTC. It yields the protein CASSPFRAGNPSYEQYF.

Only one count was recorded for this clone. The chain carries TRBV25-1 and TRBJ2-1; D gene ambiguous. Germline CDR1 MGHDK, CDR2 SYGVNS. Trimming took 4 bases from V and 7 from J, leaving 5 bases between them. This CDR3 region has 11 residues. The CDR3: CASSGANEQFF. In DNA form, the CDR3 reads TGTGCCAGCAGTGGCGCGAATGAGCAGTTCTTC.

V is TRBV9 and J is TRBJ2-1; 12 nucleotides line up with TRBD2. The junction had 10 bases not matched to a gene; V was cut back by 0 bases and J by 9 bases. This CDR3 region has 17 residues. In germline, CDR1 is SGDLS, CDR2 YYNGEE. The CDR3 DNA reads TGTGCCAGCAGCGTAGTTAGCCTAGCGGGAGGGCAAGGTGAGCAGTTCTTC. It is translated as CASSVVSLAGGQGEQFF.

The V gene is TRBV5-1, the J gene TRBJ2-2; tentatively, D is TRBD1 (6 bases). Germline V gene lookup returns CDR1 SGHRS and CDR2 YFSETQ. This CDR3 region has 14 residues. With 3 bases removed from V and 5 bases from J, the gap between germline ends came to 11 bases. As DNA, the CDR3 is TGCGCCAGCAGCTGGGCCGGGACAACCGGGGAGCTGTTTTTT. It translates to CASSWAGTTGELFF.

This chain uses TRBV5-1 with TRBJ2-1; TRBD2 agrees at 7 bases. The V and J ends lost 0 bases and 5 bases, in that order; junction bases with no gene match: 5. This CDR3 comprises 15 residues. CDR1 is SGHRS and CDR2 is YFSETQ in the germline V gene. The CDR3 region has the DNA TGCGCCAGCAGCTTGGTTTCGGGAGGCCACAATGAGCAGTTCTTC. This sequence encodes CASSLVSGGHNEQFF.

The gene calls are TRBV27 and TRBJ1-6, with 9 bases lining up with TRBD1. The CDR3 is 14 amino acids. V gave up 6 bases and J gave up 9 bases; unmatched junction bases: 6. The germline gives CDR1 MNHEY, CDR2 SMNVEV (reference sequence). The CDR3 DNA follows: TGTGCCAGCAGCTGGACAGGGGCTGCTTCACCCCTCCACTTT. Translation: CASSWTGAASPLHF.

The chain couples TRBV6-8 to TRBJ2-7; D gene unclear. Between the trimmed V and J ends, which lost 2 bases and 4 bases, there was a span of 9 bases. Germline V CDR1 and CDR2: MNHGY, SAAAGT. The CDR3 totals 13 residues. DNA of the CDR3: TGTGCCAGCAGTTACAATCTCGGATACGAGCAGTACTTC. As protein: CASSYNLGYEQYF.

The rearrangement links TRBV2 to TRBJ2-1; 10 bases align to TRBD2. The germline CDR1 and CDR2 sequences are SNHLY and FYNNEI. The trim removed 7 bases at V and 8 bases at J, leaving 11 bases unmatched. The CDR3 consists of 15 residues. CDR3 sequence: CASKPGTSVIDEQFF. CDR3 sequence (DNA): TGTGCCAGCAAGCCCGGGACTAGCGTAATCGATGAGCAGTTCTTC.

Comment on this clone: Relative to the germline gene, one junction end is altered; a read error may explain this. The rearrangement joins TRBV27 to TRBJ2-7; D uncertain. This CDR3 is built from 13 residues. Looked up from germline, CDR1 is MNHEY and CDR2 is SMNVEV (reference sequence). CDR3 bases: TGTGCCGGCAGTTTAGATCACTCCTACGAGCAGTACTTC. It yields the protein CAGSLDHSYEQYF.

This rearrangement joins TRBV14 to TRBJ2-3; 8 nucleotides align to TRBD2. V shed 4 bases, J shed 1 base, and the junction held 7 bases outside the gene matches. Germline CDR1 SGHDN, CDR2 FVKESK. CDR3 length: 16 residues. The DNA for the CDR3 is TGTGCCAGCAGCCCTGATAGCGGGATCGGCACAGATACGCAGTATTTT. It encodes CASSPDSGIGTDTQYF. The full variable domain, its missing parts supplied by reference TRBV14 and TRBJ2-3, is EAGVTQFPSHSVIEKGQTVTLRCDPISGHDNLYWYRRVMGKEIKFLLHFVKESKQDESGMPNNRFLAERTGGTYSTLKVQPAELEDSGVYFCASSPDSGIGTDTQYFGPGTRLTVL.

This clone was counted between two and nine times. V and J are TRBV6-6 and TRBJ2-7; a possible D gene is TRBD2 (5 bases). The CDR3 is made up of 10 amino acids. CDR1 MNHNY and CDR2 SVGAGI come from the germline V gene (reference sequence). The germline V and J ends were trimmed by 8 bases and 5 bases, with 7 bases remaining between them. DNA for the CDR3: TGTGCCAGCCGGGATAACGAGCAGTACTTC. Protein sequence: CASRDNEQYF.

This sequence joins TRBV4-3 and TRBJ2-2; unclear D gene. Germline assignment: CDR1 LGHNA and CDR2 YSLEER. The V gene lost 4 bases and the J gene lost 3 bases, with 3 bases spanning the gap. The CDR3 consists of 12 residues. The CDR3 sequence: CASSLHTGELFF. For the CDR3, the DNA is TGCGCCAGCAGCCTACACACCGGGGAGCTGTTTTTT.

CDR3 sequence: CASSLSPGLVSSEQFF. The CDR3 coding sequence is TGTGCCAGCAGTTTATCCCCGGGACTAGTTTCCAGTGAGCAGTTCTTC. The chain is built from TRBV27 and TRBJ2-1, with 8 bases identical to TRBD2. V lost 0 bases to trimming and J lost 9 bases; unmatched junction nucleotides: 10. Germline-derived CDR1 and CDR2 are MNHEY and SMNVEV (reference sequence). The CDR3 runs to 16 residues.

This clone was recorded once. Here the CDR3 reads CASSQAARSGGYEQYF. In DNA form, the CDR3 reads TGTGCCAGCAGCCAAGCCGCCCGAAGCGGGGGCTACGAGCAGTACTTC. This chain joins TRBV4-2 and TRBJ2-7, with 8 bases identical to TRBD2. CDR3 length equals 16 residues. Trimming at V came to 1 base and at J to 3 bases, leaving 8 bases not matched to a gene. Germline lookup yields CDR1 LGHNA and CDR2 YNFKEQ.

The J gene is TRBJ2-5, the V gene TRBV5-1; D is undetermined. The CDR3 totals 11 residues. V was shortened by 3 bases and J by 4 bases, with 4 bases between the two germline ends. Germline CDR1 and CDR2: SGHRS and YFSETQ. The CDR3 reads CASSSRETQYF. The CDR3 DNA is TGCGCCAGCAGCTCACGAGAGACCCAGTACTTC.

The rearrangement uses TRBV11-3 and TRBJ2-7; TRBD1 matches 8 bases. The CDR3 covers 14 residues. The V segment lost 8 bases and the J segment 7 bases; nucleotides outside the gene matches: 13. CDR1 and CDR2 from the germline V gene are SGHNT and YENEEA. The CDR3 sequence: CASGAFDRGNEQYF. The CDR3 nucleotides read TGTGCCAGCGGGGCCTTCGACAGGGGAAATGAGCAGTACTTC.

This chain joins TRBV4-1 and TRBJ2-2; 7 bases are shared with TRBD2. The CDR3 spans 16 residues. Germline V gene sequence: CDR1 MGHRA, CDR2 YSYEKL. Trimming cost V 0 bases and J 2 bases; bases outside gene matches: 3. This CDR3 reads CASSQDSGGNTGELFF. The CDR3 bases are TGCGCCAGCAGCCAAGATTCGGGGGGAAACACCGGGGAGCTGTTTTTT.

This sequence joins TRBV9 and TRBJ2-7, with 7 bases that match TRBD2. V gave up 4 bases and J gave up 5 bases; unmatched junction bases: 18. The V gene's germline CDR1 is SGDLS and CDR2 YYNGEE. The CDR3 sequence is 17 residues long. The CDR3 spells CASSPSFVGRPYDEQYF. Here the CDR3 DNA reads TGTGCCAGCAGCCCCAGTTTTGTCGGGAGGCCTTACGACGAGCAGTACTTC.

The chain uses TRBV7-9 and TRBJ2-5, with unresolved D. The V end was cut by 0 bases, the J end by 4 bases, with 6 bases between. Germline loops: CDR1 SEHNR, CDR2 FQNEAQ (reference sequence). The CDR3 extends over 13 amino acids. CDR3 region: CASSLAALETQYF. The CDR3 nucleotides are TGTGCCAGCAGCTTAGCTGCTTTAGAGACCCAGTACTTC.

The CDR3 protein is CASSGGNRGYEQYF. For the CDR3, the DNA is TGCGCCAGCAGTGGCGGGAACAGGGGATACGAGCAGTACTTC. The V gene is TRBV10-2, the J gene TRBJ2-7; weak D call: TRBD1 (7 bases). CDR3 length: 14 residues. The ends were cut back, 4 bases at V and 4 bases at J, with 14 bases in the middle. Germline V gives CDR1 WSHSY, CDR2 SAAADI.

V is TRBV7-6 and J is TRBJ2-2, with D unclear. This CDR3 comprises 11 residues. V gave up 5 bases and J gave up 4 bases, with 2 bases separating them. Germline values: CDR1 SGHVS, CDR2 FNYEAQ. CDR3 region: CASSITGELFF. DNA for the CDR3: TGTGCCAGCAGCATCACCGGGGAGCTGTTTTTT. Looking up the rest from reference TRBV7-6 and TRBJ2-2 gives the full variable domain: GAGVSQSPRYKVTKRGQDVALRCDPISGHVSLYWYRQALGQGPEFLTYFNYEAQQDKSGLPNDRFSAERPEGSISTLTIQRTEQRDSAMYRCASSITGELFFGEGSRLTVL.

The gene calls are TRBV10-3 and TRBJ2-3, with D unclear. Germline-derived CDR1 and CDR2 are ENHRY and SYGVKD. This CDR3 region has 13 residues. Trimming removed 7 bases at V and 0 bases at J, with 8 bases between. DNA for the CDR3: TGTGCCATCAAAGAGTCTAGCACAGATACGCAGTATTTT. It translates to CAIKESSTDTQYF.

V gene TRBV9 combines with J gene TRBJ2-5, with D perhaps matching TRBD2 (6 bases). This CDR3 contains 15 residues. CDR1 and CDR2 from the germline V gene are SGDLS and YYNGEE. V lost 5 bases, J lost 5 bases, and 19 bases lay in between. CDR3 coding DNA: TGTGCCAGCAGTACCAGCGGAAGCCGGGGGGAGACCCAGTACTTC. This gives the protein CASSTSGSRGETQYF.

This chain uses TRBV4-1 with TRBJ2-3; D uncertain. Germline CDR1 reads MGHRA; CDR2 reads YSYEKL. V was shortened by 4 bases and J by 2 bases, with 10 bases between the two germline ends. The CDR3 runs 14 residues. The CDR3 sequence is CASSLDHLTDTQYF. The CDR3 DNA follows: TGCGCCAGCAGCCTAGACCATCTCACAGATACGCAGTATTTT.

The chain is built from TRBV28 and TRBJ2-7; D is possibly TRBD2 (6 bases). Per germline, CDR1 MDHEN and CDR2 SYDVKM. CDR3 length: 16 residues. Trimming shortened V by 5 bases and J by 3 bases, and 20 bases separated the two germline ends. The CDR3 loop is CASSPWTSAGGYEQYF. The CDR3 bases are TGTGCCAGCAGTCCCTGGACATCAGCGGGTGGCTACGAGCAGTACTTC.

The chain is built from TRBV7-3 and TRBJ2-3; TRBD2 aligns across 8 bases. J gave up 5 bases and V 3 bases, and 10 bases lay outside the gene matches. The CDR3 consists of 16 residues. Germline V gene sequence: CDR1 SGHTA, CDR2 FQGTGA. CDR3 residues: CASSLSSGSGGDTQYF. In DNA, the CDR3 is TGTGCCAGCAGCTTGTCCAGCGGGAGTGGAGGAGATACGCAGTATTTT.

This chain uses TRBV7-3 with TRBJ1-2, with D possibly matching TRBD1 (6 bases). Germline CDR1 SGHTA, CDR2 FQGTGA. The CDR3 sequence is 15 residues long. Trimming left V 2 bases short and J 2 bases short, with 12 bases between. CDR3 loop: CASSLGPGVNYGYTF. The CDR3 region has the DNA TGTGCCAGCAGCTTAGGTCCAGGGGTGAACTATGGCTACACCTTC.